This TCR beta chain was captured by sequencing in a study of blood T cell repertoires in COVID-19. The CDR3 is 13 amino acids. Trimming took 2 bases from V and 9 from J, leaving 11 bases between them. The germline V gene encodes CDR1 KGHSH and CDR2 LQKENI. Measured with immunoSEQ multiplex PCR; TCRdb has only the in-frame clones, and not every one. The sample yields 150,000 or so clones, about 74% seen once. This receptor was identified in a woman older than 75 with acute or convalescent COVID-19. The rearrangement uses TRBV18 and TRBJ1-3; D ambiguous. The sample taken for sequencing was peripheral blood. In DNA form, the CDR3 reads TGTGCCAGCTCACCAGGGTCCTCGGGCACCATATATTTT. It encodes CASSPGSSGTIYF. Filled out from reference TRBV18 and TRBJ1-3, the complete variable domain reads NAGVMQNPRHLVRRRGQEARLRCSPMKGHSHVYWYRQLPEEGLKFMVYLQKENIIDESGMPKERFSAEFPKEGPSILRIQQVVRGDSAAYFCASSPGSSGTIYFGEGSWLTVV.